This is a list of T cell receptor beta chains from one sample in a study of graft-versus-host responses after intestinal transplantation. Assay used: immunoSEQ multiplex PCR; TCRdb lists only in-frame clones, some missing. The table includes around 9,400 clones, 90% to 95% detected once. This material consisted of bone marrow, taken approximately 520 days after intestinal transplantation. The receptors were gathered from a human patient who received an intestinal transplant, so some T cells may come from the graft donor. CDR3s include the opening cysteine and the closing phenylalanine or tryptophan. The D gene is left open where the match is weak. Size tells how often a clone was seen (once, few, many) or the class of an expanded clone, and some rows leave it out.

CDR3 length	clone size	D gene	V gene	J gene	CDR3 protein	CDR3 DNA
15	.	.	TRBV5-4	TRBJ1-1	CASSSLRGAGTEAFF	TGTGCCAGCAGCTCCCTCAGGGGCGCAGGCACTGAAGCTTTCTTT
16	.	TRBD1	TRBV27	TRBJ1-1	CASRKGDRGPATEAFF	TGTGCCAGCAGGAAAGGGGACAGGGGCCCAGCCACTGAAGCTTTCTTT
13	.	.	TRBV7-7	TRBJ2-1	CASSLGILNEQFF	TGTGCTAGCAGCTTGGGGATCCTCAATGAGCAGTTCTTC
13	.	TRBD1	TRBV28	TRBJ1-2	CASRGDRVGGYTF	TGTGCCAGCAGGGGAGACAGGGTTGGCGGCTACACCTTC
16	once	.	TRBV7-3	TRBJ2-1	CASSLSAGYSYNEQFF	TGTGCCAGCAGCTTATCCGCCGGGTATTCCTACAATGAGCAGTTCTTC
15	.	.	TRBV4-1	TRBJ2-4	CASSQISGGENIQYF	TGCGCCAGCAGCCAGATTAGCGGAGGGGAAAACATTCAGTACTTC
17	.	TRBD1	TRBV27	TRBJ2-7	CASSSTPGTGSSYEQYF	TGTGCCAGCAGTTCCACTCCCGGGACAGGTTCCTCCTACGAGCAGTACTTC
15	once	TRBD2	TRBV5-8	TRBJ2-1	CASSFLAGGSNEQFF	TGTGCCAGCAGCTTCCTAGCGGGAGGCTCCAATGAGCAGTTCTTC
16	.	.	TRBV11-1	TRBJ2-3	CASSLAASPITDTQYF	TGTGCCAGCAGCTTAGCGGCTAGCCCCATCACAGATACGCAGTATTTT
14	.	TRBD1	TRBV6-4	TRBJ2-3	CASSEDRGPDTQYF	TGTGCCAGCAGTGAGGACAGGGGGCCAGATACGCAGTATTTT
14	.	.	TRBV6-6	TRBJ1-1	CASSYPQGLSEAFF	TGTGCCAGCAGTTACCCACAGGGTTTATCTGAAGCTTTCTTT
17	.	.	TRBV7-6	TRBJ2-1	CASSLAPSGDRYNEQFF	TGTGCCAGCAGCTTAGCCCCGTCGGGAGATAGGTACAATGAGCAGTTCTTC
17	.	.	TRBV4-3	TRBJ2-4	CASSQDDGGLSKNIQYF	TGCGCCAGCAGCCAAGATGATGGGGGCCTATCCAAAAACATTCAGTACTTC
15	once	.	TRBV6-1	TRBJ1-3	CASSEPPHSGNTIYF	TGTGCCAGCAGCGAGCCGCCACACTCTGGAAACACCATATATTTT
14	.	TRBD1	TRBV27	TRBJ2-7	CASSFGTEYGEQYF	TGTGCCAGCAGTTTCGGGACAGAGTATGGGGAGCAGTACTTC
13	.	.	TRBV11-2	TRBJ2-7	CASGSYTTLEQYF	TGTGCCAGCGGCTCCTACACGACACTCGAGCAGTACTTC
15	.	TRBD1	TRBV6-4	TRBJ2-2	CASSPGQGHTGELFF	TGTGCCAGCAGTCCTGGACAGGGCCACACCGGGGAGCTGTTTTTT
15	once	.	TRBV19	TRBJ1-2	CASSSFTGRSNGYTF	TGTGCCAGTAGTAGTTTCACGGGCAGGAGCAATGGCTACACCTTC
15	.	.	TRBV6-5	TRBJ2-7	CASSYSPGVSYEQYF	TGTGCCAGCAGTTATTCTCCCGGGGTCTCCTACGAGCAGTACTTC
15	.	TRBD2	TRBV28	TRBJ2-1	CASSFPGLAVREQFF	TGTGCCAGCAGTTTTCCGGGACTAGCAGTTCGGGAGCAGTTCTTC
15	.	TRBD1	TRBV11-2	TRBJ1-6	CASSDRTGHNSPLHF	TGTGCCAGCAGCGACCGGACAGGGCATAATTCACCCCTCCACTTT
16	.	TRBD2	TRBV13	TRBJ2-1	CASSSKTSGRLNEQFF	TGTGCCAGCAGCTCCAAGACTAGCGGGAGGTTAAATGAGCAGTTCTTC
13	.	.	TRBV4-2	TRBJ1-1	CASSQDPAYEAFF	TGTGCCAGCAGCCAAGATCCGGCCTATGAAGCTTTCTTT
14	.	.	TRBV28	TRBJ1-4	CASSPVATNEKLFF	TGTGCCAGCAGTCCCGTTGCAACTAATGAAAAACTGTTTTTT
15	.	TRBD1	TRBV28	TRBJ1-3	CASSLSRTGGNTIYF	TGTGCCAGCAGTTTATCGCGGACAGGGGGAAACACCATATATTTT
16	once	TRBD2	TRBV28	TRBJ2-3	CASMWGAGVSTDTQYF	TGTGCCAGCATGTGGGGAGCGGGAGTGAGCACAGATACGCAGTATTTT
13	.	TRBD1	TRBV30	TRBJ1-5	CAWSGQSNQPQHF	TGTGCCTGGTCGGGACAGAGCAATCAGCCCCAGCATTTT
18	.	.	TRBV4-2	TRBJ1-6	CASSQEPGGEGTRSPLHF	TGTGCCAGCAGCCAAGAGCCGGGCGGGGAGGGGACTCGGTCACCCCTCCACTTT
15	.	TRBD1	TRBV10-3	TRBJ2-7	CAISDPGQFSYEQYF	TGTGCCATCAGTGATCCGGGACAGTTCTCCTACGAGCAGTACTTC
14	.	.	TRBV5-1	TRBJ2-1	CASGKGFSYNEQFF	TGCGCCAGCGGAAAGGGTTTCTCCTACAATGAGCAGTTCTTC
12	.	.	TRBV10-3	TRBJ1-1	CAISEVGAEAFF	TGTGCCATCAGTGAGGTGGGGGCTGAAGCTTTCTTT
17	.	.	TRBV7-2	TRBJ1-5	CASSLDRSGYSNQPQHF	TGTGCCAGCAGCTTAGACCGTAGTGGATATAGCAATCAGCCCCAGCATTTT
13	.	.	TRBV19	TRBJ2-7	CASSFGDGYEQYF	TGTGCCAGCAGTTTCGGGGACGGCTACGAGCAGTACTTC
13	.	TRBD2	TRBV18	TRBJ2-1	CASLTSVDNEQFF	TGTGCCAGCCTCACTAGCGTAGACAATGAGCAGTTCTTC
11	.	.	TRBV6-1	TRBJ1-1	CAVGDGSEAFF	TGTGCCGTAGGGGACGGTTCTGAAGCTTTCTTT
13	.	TRBD1	TRBV9	TRBJ2-7	CASSTGTDYEQYF	TGTGCCAGCAGCACCGGGACAGACTACGAGCAGTACTTC